These 3 T cell receptor beta chains were all obtained from the same sample, sequenced in a study of T cell repertoires in cytomegalovirus infection. TCRdb re-analysed the reads in MiXCR, keeping a single row per CDR3 protein. The sample shows about 250,000 distinct CDR3 sequences, approximately 13% of them seen only once. The material sequenced was PBMCs. The origin of the receptors is a human donor in good health (CMV status not recorded). Some clones in this sample may be carry-over from other donors' samples.

There are many counts of this clonotype. J is TRBJ1-6 and V is TRBV7-2; 8 nucleotides agree with TRBD1. Germline-derived CDR1 and CDR2 are SGHTA and FQGNSA. This CDR3 has 14 residues. V lost 5 bases to trimming and J lost 9 bases; unmatched junction nucleotides: 6. The CDR3 spells CASSPRQGASPLHF. The CDR3, as DNA: TGTGCCAGCAGCCCCCGGCAGGGGGCTTCACCCCTCCACTTT. The full variable domain, in which reference TRBV7-2 and TRBJ1-6 provide the parts outside the CDR3, is GAGVSQSPSNKVTEKGKDVELRCDPISGHTALYWYRQSLGQGLEFLIYFQGNSAPDKSGLPSDRFSAERTGGSVSTLTIQRTQQEDSAVYLCASSPRQGASPLHFGNGTRLTVT.

This clonotype was seen ten or more times. The chain has TRBV7-2 and TRBJ1-5; 9 bases map to TRBD1. The V gene end was trimmed by 5 bases and the J gene end by 5 bases; junction bases not matched to a gene: 4. The CDR3 is 14 amino acids. Germline-derived CDR1 and CDR2 are SGHTA and FQGNSA. CDR3 protein: CASSKGQGYQPQHF. CDR3 in DNA: TGTGCCAGCAGCAAGGGACAGGGATATCAGCCCCAGCATTTT.

Many counts were recorded for this clonotype. The chain joins TRBV19 to TRBJ2-2, with 11 nucleotides matching TRBD1. Germline CDR1 reads LNHDA; CDR2 reads SQIVND (reference sequence). After removal of 6 bases from V and 4 bases from J, the junction contained 1 base not matched to a gene. CDR3 size: 14 residues. The chain's CDR3 is CASSGTGGTGELFF. The CDR3 DNA reads TGTGCCAGTAGCGGGACAGGGGGCACCGGGGAGCTGTTTTTT. The entire variable domain, with the rest obtained from reference TRBV19 and TRBJ2-2, is as follows: DGGITQSPKYLFRKEGQNVTLSCEQNLNHDAMYWYRQDPGQGLRLIYYSQIVNDFQKGDIAEGYSVSREKKESFPLTVTSAQKNPTAFYLCASSGTGGTGELFFGEGSRLTVL.